Below are 23 T cell receptor beta chains sequenced from a single sample in a study of neurological immune-mediated disorders. TCRdb reanalysed the 5' RACE reads using MiXCR and keeps one entry per CDR3 protein. In the table there are just over 95,000 distinct CDR3 sequences, roughly 3.5% of which are singletons. Specimen: PBMCs. The receptors here all came from a woman between 18 and 30 years old with multiple sclerosis.

This clonotype was seen ten or more times. V is TRBV3-1 and J is TRBJ1-2; 9 nucleotides agree with TRBD1. V lost 3 bases and J lost 8; bases outside the gene matches: 10. Germline CDR1 and CDR2: LGHDT and YNNKEL (reference sequence). This CDR3 comprises 15 residues. The CDR3 region is CASSHNGQGLRGYTF. The CDR3 DNA sequence: TGTGCCAGCAGCCACAACGGACAGGGGCTGAGGGGCTACACCTTC. Full variable domain (rest looked up from reference TRBV3-1 and TRBJ1-2): DTAVSQTPKYLVTQMGNDKSIKCEQNLGHDTMYWYKQDSKKFLKIMFSYNNKELIINETVPNRFSPKSPDKAHLNLHINSLELGDSAVYFCASSHNGQGLRGYTFGSGTRLTVV.

The chain recombines TRBV4-2 with TRBJ1-2; tentatively, D is TRBD1 (6 bases). Germline CDR1 and CDR2: LGHNA and YNFKEQ. V gave up 3 bases and J gave up 8 bases, with 10 bases separating them. The CDR3 spans 12 residues. The CDR3 spells CASSHRGGGYTF. For the CDR3, the DNA is TGTGCCAGCAGCCACAGGGGAGGAGGCTACACCTTC.

This clonotype has at least ten counts. The chain combines TRBV5-1 with TRBJ2-7; tentative D call: TRBD1 (6 bases). V was cut by 2 bases and J by 4 bases, with 13 bases left in between. This CDR3 spans 14 amino acids. Germline-derived CDR1 and CDR2 are SGHRS and YFSETQ. The CDR3 spells CASSFSGQGYEQYF. CDR3 bases: TGCGCCAGCAGCTTTTCGGGACAAGGGTACGAGCAGTACTTC.

This clonotype has only a few counts. The V gene is TRBV14, the J gene TRBJ1-1, with D uncertain. V gave up 4 bases and J gave up 1 base, with 13 bases separating them. Germline V gene lookup returns CDR1 SGHDN and CDR2 FVKESK. CDR3 length: 15 residues. CDR3 DNA: TGTGCCAGCAGCCCTATGGGGATTACGAACACTGAAGCTTTCTTT. Amino acids: CASSPMGITNTEAFF. The full variable domain, rest sourced from reference TRBV14 and TRBJ1-1, is EAGVTQFPSHSVIEKGQTVTLRCDPISGHDNLYWYRRVMGKEIKFLLHFVKESKQDESGMPNNRFLAERTGGTYSTLKVQPAELEDSGVYFCASSPMGITNTEAFFGQGTRLTVV.

This clonotype came up many times. This chain connects TRBV18 to TRBJ2-1, with D possibly matching TRBD1 (5 bases). CDR3 size: 13 residues. Germline CDR1 and CDR2: KGHSH and LQKENI. Trimming cost V 3 bases and J 9 bases, with 12 bases left between them. The CDR3 nucleotides read TGTGCCAGCTCACCGACAGCCCTACTTGAGCAGTTCTTC. It yields the protein CASSPTALLEQFF.

In its sample, this clonotype was seen many times. V usage is TRBV20-1 and J usage is TRBJ2-7; no definite D call. The germline V gene has CDR1 DFQATT and CDR2 SNEGSKA (reference sequence). This CDR3 comprises 13 residues. The ends were cut back, 2 bases at V and 0 bases at J, with 8 bases in the middle. This CDR3 reads CSARYSLSYEQYF. CDR3 DNA sequence: TGCAGTGCTAGATACAGCCTCTCCTACGAGCAGTACTTC.

This clonotype came up many times. The chain employs TRBV7-9 and TRBJ2-3, with 9 bases aligning to TRBD2. V shed 1 base and J 5 bases; nucleotides not matched to a gene: 1. The CDR3 loop spans 14 amino acids. Germline V gene lookup returns CDR1 SEHNR and CDR2 FQNEAQ (reference sequence). CDR3: CASSLVLAGDTQYF. CDR3 sequence (DNA): TGTGCCAGCAGCTTAGTACTAGCGGGAGATACGCAGTATTTT.

This clonotype was counted many times. J is TRBJ1-1 and V is TRBV4-1; 7 bases match TRBD1. J gave up 3 bases and V 4 bases, and 2 bases lay outside the gene matches. The CDR3 spans 13 residues. CDR1 is MGHRA, CDR2 YSYEKL, per germline. The DNA of the CDR3 is TGCGCCAGCAGCCCCGGGACAGACACTGAAGCTTTCTTT. This sequence encodes CASSPGTDTEAFF.

This clonotype was detected ten times or more. The rearrangement links TRBV7-9 to TRBJ2-1, with D perhaps TRBD2 (6 bases). V lost 4 bases and J 5 bases, leaving 18 bases between the germline ends. The CDR3 spans 16 residues. The germline V gene encodes CDR1 SEHNR and CDR2 FQNEAQ (reference sequence). The CDR3: CASSSWGGVGDNEQFF. CDR3 sequence (DNA): TGTGCCAGCAGCTCCTGGGGCGGGGTAGGTGACAATGAGCAGTTCTTC.

This clonotype was recorded many times. This chain uses TRBV6-2 or TRBV6-3 with TRBJ2-3; 10 bases agree with TRBD1. Germline V CDR1 and CDR2: MNHEY, SVGEGT. V was pared by 0 bases and J by 1 base, with 4 bases of the junction left unmatched. The length of the CDR3 is 17 residues. CDR3 region: CASSYSSGTGGTDTQYF. CDR3 coding DNA: TGTGCCAGCAGTTACTCGTCTGGGACAGGGGGCACAGATACGCAGTATTTT.

This clonotype came up many times. The chain carries TRBV7-2 and TRBJ2-7; D unclear. The germline V gene has CDR1 SGHTA and CDR2 FQGNSA. V lost 1 base and J lost 0, with 10 bases in between. This CDR3 has 15 residues. CDR3 sequence (DNA): TGTGCCAGCAGCTTAGTTGGATCGGCCTCCTACGAGCAGTACTTC. Encoded protein: CASSLVGSASYEQYF.

This clonotype was seen many times. V is TRBV11-3 and J is TRBJ2-1; D gene unclear. V was trimmed by 2 bases and J by 5 bases, leaving 7 bases between them. The CDR3 sequence is 13 residues long. CDR1 and CDR2 from the germline V gene are SGHNT and YENEEA. For the CDR3, the DNA is TGTGCCAGCAGCTTAACCTCTGACAATGAGCAGTTCTTC. Translated: CASSLTSDNEQFF.

This clonotype was recorded many times. The rearrangement links TRBV4-1 to TRBJ2-3; the match to TRBD2 covers 9 bases. Germline trimming cut 0 bases from V and 0 bases from J; bases unmatched to any gene: 10. This CDR3 is 19 amino acids long. Germline V lookup: CDR1 MGHRA, CDR2 YSYEKL. The DNA for the CDR3 is TGCGCCAGCAGCCAAGAACGGCGGGGGGGCCTAATGAGCACAGATACGCAGTATTTT. This encodes CASSQERRGGLMSTDTQYF.

There are many counts of this clonotype. This CDR3 reads CASSLASGAGPETQYF. In DNA, the CDR3 is TGCGCCAGCAGCTTGGCCTCAGGGGCTGGACCAGAGACCCAGTACTTC. The chain is built from TRBV5-1 and TRBJ2-5; possible D gene TRBD1, 6 bases. The CDR3 has 16 amino acids. Germline loops: CDR1 SGHRS, CDR2 YFSETQ. V gave up 0 bases and J gave up 4 bases, with 16 bases separating them.

Ten or more counts support this clonotype. The chain uses TRBV20-1 and TRBJ2-1, with 8 positions matching TRBD1. The germline V gene encodes CDR1 DFQATT and CDR2 SNEGSKA (reference sequence). V lost 0 bases to trimming and J lost 4 bases; unmatched junction nucleotides: 5. The CDR3 has 15 residues. The CDR3 DNA reads as TGCAGTGCTAGAGATAGGACAGGGAGATACAATGAGCAGTTCTTC. It is translated as CSARDRTGRYNEQFF.

This clonotype was seen at least ten times. This chain links TRBV7-2 with TRBJ1-5; D is possibly TRBD1 (5 bases). This CDR3 is 16 amino acids long. Trimming removed 5 bases at V and 0 bases at J, with 14 bases between. Germline assignment: CDR1 SGHTA and CDR2 FQGNSA. As DNA, the CDR3 is TGTGCCAGCAGCCTAGGGGCGGGGGATAGCAATCAGCCCCAGCATTTT. Translating gives CASSLGAGDSNQPQHF.

This clonotype was detected ten times or more. The chain recombines TRBV20-1 with TRBJ2-7; D is ambiguous. This CDR3 spans 14 amino acids. Germline-derived CDR1 and CDR2 are DFQATT and SNEGSKA (reference sequence). Trimming stripped 6 bases from V and 2 bases from J, with 17 bases between. CDR3 sequence: CSANNMGQAYEQYF. As DNA, the CDR3 is TGCAGTGCCAATAATATGGGCCAAGCCTACGAGCAGTACTTC.

This clonotype showed up many times. The chain links TRBV6-5 to TRBJ2-5; tentatively, D is TRBD2 (6 bases). V shed 1 base and J shed 5 bases, with 20 bases lying between them. CDR1 is MNHEY and CDR2 is SVGAGI in the germline V gene. The CDR3 runs to 17 residues. CDR3 region: CASSYYKAGLSGETQYF. The CDR3 nucleotides are TGTGCCAGCAGTTACTACAAGGCGGGATTATCCGGCGAGACCCAGTACTTC.

This clonotype was picked up many times. This rearrangement joins TRBV5-4 to TRBJ2-1; 8 bases are shared with TRBD2. The CDR3 runs 15 residues. Germline V gene lookup returns CDR1 SGHNT and CDR2 YYREEE (reference sequence). Trimming cost V 0 bases and J 8 bases; bases outside gene matches: 7. The CDR3 DNA reads TGTGCCAGCAGCTTGGGAGCGGGAGAGCTCTATGAGCAGTTCTTC. Translation: CASSLGAGELYEQFF.

This clonotype was recorded many times. The chain has TRBV12-3 or TRBV12-4 and TRBJ1-2; perhaps TRBD1 as D (5 bases). Between the trimmed V and J ends, which lost 5 bases and 6 bases, there was a span of 13 bases. The CDR3 runs 13 residues. The CDR3 sequence: CASSGRAGHGYTF. DNA of the CDR3: TGTGCCAGCAGTGGTAGGGCAGGGCATGGCTACACCTTC.

This clonotype was recorded at least ten times. V and J are TRBV6-2 or TRBV6-3 and TRBJ1-1; the match to TRBD1 covers 7 bases. After removal of 6 bases from V and 3 bases from J, the junction contained 1 base not matched to a gene. The CDR3 loop spans 12 amino acids. Germline V CDR1 and CDR2: MNHEY, SVGEGT. The DNA for the CDR3 is TGTGCCAGCAGGACAGGGTACACTGAAGCTTTCTTT. It is translated as CASRTGYTEAFF.

This clonotype was picked up many times. The chain has TRBV5-1 and TRBJ2-3; D might be TRBD2 (5 bases). Per the germline V gene, CDR1 is SGHRS and CDR2 is YFSETQ. The CDR3 is made up of 15 amino acids. Trimming removed 0 bases at V and 0 bases at J, with 8 bases between. CDR3 sequence: CASSLDRGSTDTQYF. As DNA, the CDR3 is TGCGCCAGCAGCTTGGATCGCGGGAGCACAGATACGCAGTATTTT.

At least ten counts were recorded for this clonotype. The chain links TRBV6-6 to TRBJ2-3, with 7 bases fitting TRBD1. V shed 4 bases, J shed 5 bases, and the junction held 3 bases outside the gene matches. CDR1 MNHNY and CDR2 SVGAGI come from the germline V gene (reference sequence). The CDR3 runs to 13 residues. CDR3 region: CASSFDREDTQYF. The CDR3 region has the DNA TGTGCCAGCAGTTTCGACAGGGAAGATACGCAGTATTTT.